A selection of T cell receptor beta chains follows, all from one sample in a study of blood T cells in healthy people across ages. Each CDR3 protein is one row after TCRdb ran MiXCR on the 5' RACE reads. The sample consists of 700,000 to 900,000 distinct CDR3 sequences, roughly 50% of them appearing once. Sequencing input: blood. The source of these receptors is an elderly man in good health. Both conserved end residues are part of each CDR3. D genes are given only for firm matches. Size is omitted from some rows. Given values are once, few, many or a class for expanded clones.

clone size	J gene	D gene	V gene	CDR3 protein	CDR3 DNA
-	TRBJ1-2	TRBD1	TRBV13	CASSLDRDRVNYGYTF	TGTGCCAGCAGCTTAGATCGGGACAGGGTGAACTATGGCTACACCTTC
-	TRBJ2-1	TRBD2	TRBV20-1	CSARDRRGRRNEQFF	TGCAGTGCTAGAGATAGGCGCGGGAGGAGAAATGAGCAGTTCTTC
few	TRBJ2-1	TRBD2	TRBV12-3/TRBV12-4	CASSQGTSANEQFF	TGTGCCAGCAGTCAAGGGACTAGCGCTAATGAGCAGTTCTTC
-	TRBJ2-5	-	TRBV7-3	CASSLGSGTKKETQYF	TGTGCCAGCAGCTTGGGTTCAGGGACCAAGAAAGAGACCCAGTACTTC
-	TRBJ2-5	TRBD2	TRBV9	CASSATSGAYNEQYF	TGTGCCAGCAGCGCGACTAGCGGGGCTTACAATGAGCAGTACTTC
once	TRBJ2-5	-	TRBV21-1	CASSRFRVARETQYF	TGTGCCAGCAGCAGGTTTCGGGTCGCCCGAGAGACCCAGTACTTC
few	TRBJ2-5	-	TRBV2	CASSKEGYGQYF	TGTGCCAGCAGTAAGGAGGGTTACGGTCAGTACTTC
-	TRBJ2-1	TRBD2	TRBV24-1	CATSGGTSGSYVQETQFF	TGTGCCACCAGTGGCGGGACTAGCGGGAGTTATGTCCAAGAGACCCAGTTCTTC
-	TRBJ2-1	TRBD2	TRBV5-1	CASSLAVAGGEQFF	TGCGCCAGCAGCTTGGCGGTAGCGGGAGGGGAGCAGTTCTTC
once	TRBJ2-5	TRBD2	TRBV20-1	CSARSGGRKETQYF	TGCAGTGCAAGGTCGGGGGGTCGTAAAGAGACCCAGTACTTC
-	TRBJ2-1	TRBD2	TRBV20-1	CSASGVLAGYNEQFF	TGCAGTGCTAGTGGGGTCTTAGCGGGATACAATGAGCAGTTCTTC
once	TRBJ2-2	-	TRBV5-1	CATVLAGELFF	TGCGCCACCGTGTTGGCCGGGGAGCTGTTTTTT
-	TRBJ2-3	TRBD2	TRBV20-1	CSALSSGRGSDTQYF	TGCAGTGCGCTCTCTAGCGGGAGGGGTTCAGATACGCAGTATTTT
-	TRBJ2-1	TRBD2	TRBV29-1	CSGRTWLAGVRYEQFF	TGCAGCGGCAGGACTTGGCTAGCGGGAGTTAGGTATGAGCAGTTCTTC
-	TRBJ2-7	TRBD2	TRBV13	CASSLSGRGAYEQYF	TGTGCCAGCAGCTTAAGCGGGAGGGGGGCTTACGAGCAGTACTTC
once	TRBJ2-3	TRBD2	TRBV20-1	CSATPGGRGTDTQYF	TGCAGTGCAACCCCAGGCGGGAGGGGGACAGATACGCAGTATTTT
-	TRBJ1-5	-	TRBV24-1	CATSDPGQPQHF	TGTGCCACCAGTGATCCCGGTCAGCCCCAGCATTTT
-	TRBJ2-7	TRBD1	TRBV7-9	CASSHLRDRERYEQYF	TGTGCCAGCAGTCACCTCCGGGACAGAGAACGTTACGAGCAGTACTTC
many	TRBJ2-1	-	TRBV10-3	CATSGLSGYNEQFF	TGTGCCACCTCTGGTCTGAGCGGCTACAATGAGCAGTTCTTC
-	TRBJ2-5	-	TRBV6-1	CASSRASANNAAQYF	TGTGCCAGCAGCCGAGCCTCGGCGAATAATGCGGCCCAGTACTTC
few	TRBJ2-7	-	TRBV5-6	CASSSDHSSYEQYF	TGTGCCAGCAGCTCGGACCACAGCTCCTACGAGCAGTACTTC
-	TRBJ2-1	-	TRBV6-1	CASRVDRLSSYNEQFF	TGTGCCAGCAGGGTTGACAGGCTGAGCTCCTACAATGAGCAGTTCTTC
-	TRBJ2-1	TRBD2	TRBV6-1	CASKGFLGEREGHYNEQFF	TGTGCCAGCAAAGGTTTTTTGGGTGAGCGGGAGGGCCACTACAATGAGCAGTTCTTC
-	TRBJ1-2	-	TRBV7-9	CASSLGAGTLNRCGYTF	TGTGCCAGCAGCTTAGGCGCGGGGACTTTAAATCGCTGTGGCTACACCTTC
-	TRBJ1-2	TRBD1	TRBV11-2	CASSSQGVRANYGYTF	TGTGCCAGCAGCTCCCAGGGGGTTCGGGCTAACTATGGCTACACCTTC